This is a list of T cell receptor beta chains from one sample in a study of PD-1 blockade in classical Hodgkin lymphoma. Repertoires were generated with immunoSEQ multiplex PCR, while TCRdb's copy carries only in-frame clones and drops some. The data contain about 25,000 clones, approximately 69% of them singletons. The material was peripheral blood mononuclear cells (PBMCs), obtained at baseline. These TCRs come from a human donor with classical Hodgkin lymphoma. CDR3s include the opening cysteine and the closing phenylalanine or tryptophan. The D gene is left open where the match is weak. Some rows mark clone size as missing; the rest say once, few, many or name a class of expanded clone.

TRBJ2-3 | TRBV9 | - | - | TGTGCCAGCAGCCAAGTCCTGGCCCCCGGGGGCCCAGATACGCAGTATTTT | CASSQVLAPGGPDTQYF
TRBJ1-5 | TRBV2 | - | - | TGTGCCAGCAGTGAGGAGGATTACTGGGAACAGCCCCAGCATTTT | CASSEEDYWEQPQHF
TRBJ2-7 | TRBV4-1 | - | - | TGCGCCAGCAGCCAACATTCGGTAAGGTCCTTGAGCGGTTACGAGCAGTACTTC | CASSQHSVRSLSGYEQYF
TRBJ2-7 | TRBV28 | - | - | TGTGCCAGCAGTGGCCGGGACAAGGGTACCTACGAGCAGTACTTC | CASSGRDKGTYEQYF
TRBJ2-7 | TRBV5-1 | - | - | TGCGCCAGCAGCTTGGGCAGCTACTACGAGCAGTACTTC | CASSLGSYYEQYF
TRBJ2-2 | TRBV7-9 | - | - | TGTGCCAGCAGCTCGACAGCGTCCTCCACCGGAGAGCTGTTTTTT | CASSSTASSTGELFF
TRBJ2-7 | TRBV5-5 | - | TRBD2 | TGTGCCAGCGAAACTAGCGCCAGCTCCTACGAGCAGTACTTC | CASETSASSYEQYF
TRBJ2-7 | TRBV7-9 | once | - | TGTGCCAGCAGCTTTGCGAACCCCCACGAGCAGTGCTTC | CASSFANPHEQCF
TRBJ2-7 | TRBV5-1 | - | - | TGCGCCAGCAGCTTGGGTTACGAGCAGTACTTC | CASSLGYEQYF
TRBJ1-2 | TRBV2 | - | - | TGTGCCAGCAGAAGGGGGGCAGCTACTCGAGGTGGCTACACCTTC | CASRRGAATRGGYTF
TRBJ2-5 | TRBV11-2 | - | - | TGTGCCAGCAGAAGTAGGAACCAAGAGACCCAGTACTTC | CASRSRNQETQYF
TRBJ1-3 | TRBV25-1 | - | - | TGTGCCAGCAGTGAATTTGGGGGTTCTGGAAACACCATATATTTT | CASSEFGGSGNTIYF
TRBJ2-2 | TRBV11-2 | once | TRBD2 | TGTGCCAGCAGCTCCCGACTAGCGGGGGGGTTCGGGGAGCTGTTTTTT | CASSSRLAGGFGELFF
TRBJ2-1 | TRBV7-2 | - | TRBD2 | TGTGCCAGCAGGCGACTAGCGGGGGGGGACAATGAGCAGTTCTTC | CASRRLAGGDNEQFF
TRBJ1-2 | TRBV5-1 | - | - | TGCGCCAGCAGCCCCCGGACAGAGGTCTATGGCTACACCTTC | CASSPRTEVYGYTF
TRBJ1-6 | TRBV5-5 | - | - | TGTGCCAGCAGCGGCGGTGGCGCCTATAATTCACCCCTCCACTTT | CASSGGGAYNSPLHF
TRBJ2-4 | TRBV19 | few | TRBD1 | TGTGCCAGTAGAGGGAACCTTAAGGGACAGGGGGACTGGCACTTC | CASRGNLKGQGDWHF
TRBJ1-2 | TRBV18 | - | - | TGTGCCAGCTCACCGGGATTCGACTATGGCTACACCTTC | CASSPGFDYGYTF
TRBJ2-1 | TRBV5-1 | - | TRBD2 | TGCGCCAGCAGCTTGGTGCGGGGGAGTAACAATGAGCAGTTCTTC | CASSLVRGSNNEQFF
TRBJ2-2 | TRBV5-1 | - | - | TGCGCCAGCAGCCGCGGGGAGACGAACACCGGGGAGCTGTTTTTT | CASSRGETNTGELFF
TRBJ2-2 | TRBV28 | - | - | TGTGCCAGCAAAGGCCCCGGGGGCGGGGAGCTGTTTTTT | CASKGPGGGELFF
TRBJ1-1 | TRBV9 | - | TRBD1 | TGTGCCAGCAGCCTTAGGGACAGGAGTTGGGAGAACACTGAAGCTTTCTTT | CASSLRDRSWENTEAFF
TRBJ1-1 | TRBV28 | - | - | TGTGCCAGCAGTTTAGGAGGGAGGAGAGCTGAAGCTTTCTTT | CASSLGGRRAEAFF
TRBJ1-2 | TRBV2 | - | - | TGTGCCAGCAGTGTACAACGGGGGGATGGCTACACCTTC | CASSVQRGDGYTF
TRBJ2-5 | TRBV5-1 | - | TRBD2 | TGCGCCAGCAGTCACATAGCGGGGAGGGCTCAAGAGACCCAGTACTTC | CASSHIAGRAQETQYF